This TCR beta chain was documented in a study of T cell repertoires in cytomegalovirus infection. In the study overall: Through public TCR beta signatures, both CMV infection and matching HLA type were indicated. Findings and limits, study-wide: There were carriers of CMV plus the relevant HLA, and cumulative public TCR beta family frequency identified them.

Details on this clonotype: Its specificity is not known.

The CDR3 spans 16 residues. V lost 6 bases to trimming and J lost 0 bases, with 17 bases between them. Germline loops: CDR1 SEHNR, CDR2 FQNEAQ (reference sequence). TCRdb re-derived calls from the reads in MiXCR, one entry per CDR3 protein. This sample carries approximately 730,000 distinct CDR3 sequences, about 29% of them seen once, and the ten largest clones take around 14%. Sequenced material: cultured CD8+ T cells from PBMCs, taken from culture after CMV antigen stimulation. The TCR was taken from a human donor in good health (CMV status not recorded). Some clones in this sample may be carry-over from other donors' samples. This chain connects TRBV7-9 to TRBJ2-5; the D gene is possibly TRBD1 (5 bases). CDR3 bases: TGTGCCAGCAGTTCCCGACAGATCGTCGACCAAGAGACCCAGTACTTC. Translation gives CASSSRQIVDQETQYF.